The sequence of this TCR beta chain was determined in a study of T cell responses to AZD1222 COVID-19 vaccine. The V gene's germline CDR1 is SGHTA and CDR2 FQGNSA. V lost 5 bases, J lost 4 bases, and 14 bases lay in between. The CDR3 loop spans 14 amino acids. Whole-study findings and limits: Donors skewed white British and female; clonal diversity was possibly underestimated. With two AZD1222 doses given, Spike-specific TCR breadth and depth both rose.

The table came from immunoSEQ multiplex PCR; TCRdb's copy has only in-frame clones and leaves some out. The sample shows about 140,000 clones, just over 90% of them seen only once. A note on this clone: Its cognate antigen is unknown.

The chain couples TRBV7-2 to TRBJ1-2; D call uncertain. The clonotype originates from an adult in good health. This material consisted of peripheral blood, taken on day 0 of MenACWY control vaccination. DNA of the CDR3: TGTGCCAGCAGCCCGCGGAGCCTACTCTATGGCTACACCTTC. The encoded protein is CASSPRSLLYGYTF.